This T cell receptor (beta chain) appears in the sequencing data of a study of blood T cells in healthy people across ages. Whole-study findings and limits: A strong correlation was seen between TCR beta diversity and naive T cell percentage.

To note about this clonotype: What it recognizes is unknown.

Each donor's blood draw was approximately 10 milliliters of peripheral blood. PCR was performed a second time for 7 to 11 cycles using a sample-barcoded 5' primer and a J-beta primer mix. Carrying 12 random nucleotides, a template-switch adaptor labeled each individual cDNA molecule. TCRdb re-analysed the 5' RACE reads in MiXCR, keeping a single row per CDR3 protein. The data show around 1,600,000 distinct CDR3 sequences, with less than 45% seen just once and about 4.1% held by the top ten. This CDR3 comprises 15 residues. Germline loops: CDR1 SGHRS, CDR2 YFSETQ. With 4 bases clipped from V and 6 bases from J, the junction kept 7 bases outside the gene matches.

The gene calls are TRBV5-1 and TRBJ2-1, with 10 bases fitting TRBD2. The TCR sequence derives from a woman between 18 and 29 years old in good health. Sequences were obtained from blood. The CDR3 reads CASSPGLAVANEQFF. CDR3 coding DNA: TGCGCCAGCAGCCCAGGACTAGCGGTAGCCAATGAGCAGTTCTTC.